The entry that follows covers one TCR beta chain sequence. What it binds is unknown. This record comes from a study of cytomegalovirus exposure and HLA in healthy donors. General study results and limits: Per a later analysis, HLA-associated TCR beta chains showed more clonal expansion than other, equally common TCR beta chains. Some highly shared sequence variants likely arose as a pipeline artifact.

Per the germline V gene, CDR1 is SNHLY and CDR2 is FYNNEI. V gave up 3 bases and J gave up 4 bases; unmatched junction bases: 4. The CDR3 covers 15 residues. Both 60 Vbeta primers and 13 Jbeta primers went into the PCR. The protocol was immunoSEQ multiplex PCR, while the TCRdb copy is restricted to in-frame clones and leaves out a portion. This repertoire includes about 48,000 clones. Sequencing used PBMCs. The chain links TRBV2 to TRBJ2-3; 10 bases map to TRBD2. This receptor was identified in a male donor in good health and CMV-seropositive. The CDR3 loop is CASSDPSGGSDTQYF. The CDR3 coding sequence is TGTGCCAGCAGTGATCCTAGCGGGGGCTCAGATACGCAGTATTTT.